The clone carrying this TCR beta chain was counted at least ten times. The entry originates in a study of T cells after yellow fever vaccination. Overall study: Fractions with few cells were prepared using SMART-Seq v4 Ultra Low Input.

TCRdb independently ran MiXCR on the 5' RACE reads; one entry per CDR3 protein. Of over 25,000 distinct CDR3 sequences listed, 10% were seen once; the top ten hold approximately 12%. The CDR3 runs 14 residues. Germline lookup yields CDR1 SGHTA and CDR2 FQGTGA. Trimming stripped 2 bases from V and 6 bases from J, with 12 bases between. Study-wide findings and caveats: There were almost no vaccine-responding clonotypes detectable in the sorted memory subsets on day 0.

This TCR was recovered from a man aged 18 to 29 who received the YFV17D yellow fever vaccine. The chain is built from TRBV7-3 and TRBJ2-3; no clear D gene. The source was PBMCs, either bulk or a sorted T-cell subset (CD4+, CD8+, memory, or dextramer-sorted; not recorded which), collected roughly 14 days after the first yellow fever vaccination. CDR3 nucleotides: TGTGCCAGCAGCTTATTCGGTAGTTTGGATACGCAGTATTTT. Translating gives CASSLFGSLDTQYF.